Listed below are T cell receptor beta chains from one sample, sequenced in a study of T cell repertoires in cytomegalovirus infection. Via MiXCR, TCRdb re-called the reads, giving one row per CDR3 protein. This table has hundreds of thousands of distinct CDR3 sequences, roughly 9.5% appearing once. The source material was PBMCs. All receptors come from a human donor in good health (CMV status not recorded). Some clones in this sample may be carry-over from other donors' samples. Each CDR3 is given with its conserved first and last residue. Fields, in order: clone size, J gene, D gene, V gene, CDR3 protein, CDR3 DNA. A D gene is named only where the DNA matches it firmly. The size entry is marked missing in some rows and otherwise reads once, few, many or a size class.

.	TRBJ2-4	.	TRBV7-3	CASSPGIVGPLAKNIQYF	TGTGCCAGCAGCCCTGGTATAGTAGGACCTCTAGCCAAAAACATTCAGTACTTC
many	TRBJ2-5	.	TRBV6-6	CASTPRAKIQETQYF	TGTGCCAGCACCCCACGCGCCAAAATCCAAGAGACCCAGTACTTC
.	TRBJ1-5	TRBD1	TRBV12-5	CASGLADRGNQPQHF	TGTGCTAGTGGTTTGGCGGACAGGGGGAATCAGCCCCAGCATTTT
few	TRBJ2-1	TRBD2	TRBV2	CASSVRLAGPNEQFF	TGTGCCAGCAGTGTCCGGCTAGCGGGACCCAATGAGCAGTTCTTC
few	TRBJ1-2	.	TRBV7-2	CASSLEVKNYGYTF	TGTGCCAGCAGCTTAGAGGTCAAAAACTATGGCTACACCTTC
many	TRBJ2-6	.	TRBV4-1	CASSQAREPSGANVLTF	TGCGCCAGCAGCCAAGCAAGGGAGCCCTCTGGGGCCAACGTCCTGACTTTC
.	TRBJ1-2	.	TRBV7-2	CASSLADKWRGYTF	TGTGCCAGCAGCTTAGCAGACAAGTGGAGAGGCTACACCTTC
.	TRBJ2-3	.	TRBV7-2	CASSFSGESTDTQYF	TGTGCCAGCAGCTTCTCGGGCGAGAGCACAGATACGCAGTATTTT
.	TRBJ1-6	.	TRBV7-2	CASSLVRGSSPLHF	TGTGCCAGCAGCTTAGTGCGGGGTTCATCACCCCTCCACTTT
many	TRBJ2-1	TRBD1	TRBV12-3/TRBV12-4	CASSMRQGYNEQFF	TGTGCCAGCAGTATGCGACAGGGCTACAATGAGCAGTTCTTC
few	TRBJ1-4	TRBD1	TRBV3-1	CASSYADRGGKLFF	TGTGCCAGCAGCTACGCGGACAGGGGCGGAAAACTGTTTTTT
many	TRBJ1-1	.	TRBV7-2	CASSLDGGRNTEAFF	TGTGCCAGCAGCTTAGACGGGGGGCGGAACACTGAAGCTTTCTTT
few	TRBJ2-1	TRBD2	TRBV5-1	CASSLGRGGPDEQFF	TGCGCCAGCAGCTTGGGGCGGGGGGGCCCGGATGAGCAGTTCTTC
many	TRBJ2-7	.	TRBV7-2	CASSPQGRREYEQYF	TGTGCCAGCAGCCCGCAGGGGAGACGTGAATACGAGCAGTACTTC
many	TRBJ2-7	TRBD1	TRBV30	CAWSPNRGREQYF	TGTGCCTGGAGCCCAAACAGGGGGCGAGAGCAGTACTTC
many	TRBJ2-2	.	TRBV24-1	CATSDTRGLNTGELFF	TGTGCCACCAGTGATACCCGGGGTCTGAACACCGGGGAGCTGTTTTTT
.	TRBJ1-1	.	TRBV6-2/TRBV6-3	CASRLKQGNTEAFF	TGTGCCAGCAGGCTAAAACAGGGGAACACTGAAGCTTTCTTT
.	TRBJ2-1	TRBD2	TRBV20-1	CSAINSGSSYNEQFF	TGCAGTGCTATCAATAGCGGGAGCTCCTACAATGAGCAGTTCTTC
many	TRBJ1-5	.	TRBV28	CASSFAQLSNQPQHF	TGTGCCAGCAGTTTCGCACAGCTTAGCAATCAGCCCCAGCATTTT
.	TRBJ2-1	TRBD2	TRBV10-3	CAISDPGLAINEQFF	TGTGCCATCAGCGACCCGGGACTAGCTATCAATGAGCAGTTCTTC
.	TRBJ2-7	.	TRBV29-1	CSITKTVSYEQYF	TGCAGCATCACAAAGACAGTCTCCTACGAGCAGTACTTC
many	TRBJ1-1	.	TRBV7-2	CASSVGQLNTEAFF	TGTGCCAGCAGCGTGGGACAATTGAACACTGAAGCTTTCTTT
many	TRBJ2-1	.	TRBV4-1	CASSQGNSDYNEQFF	TGCGCCAGCAGCCAAGGAAATTCGGATTACAATGAGCAGTTCTTC
many	TRBJ1-2	.	TRBV11-2	CASSQDGFYGYTF	TGTGCCAGCAGCCAGGACGGATTCTATGGCTACACCTTC